This T cell receptor (beta chain) is from a study of blood T cells in healthy people across ages. Total RNA was isolated from each sample in quantities of at least 5 micrograms. Alongside a J-beta primer mix, a sample-barcoded 5' primer served in a second PCR lasting about 6 to 12 cycles. Unique molecular identifiers of 12 random nucleotides labeled each cDNA. TCRdb re-called the 5' RACE reads through MiXCR, storing one row per CDR3 protein. The sample carries about 1.5 million distinct CDR3 sequences, 35% to 45% recorded once. The CDR3 has 14 residues. V lost 7 bases to trimming and J lost 4 bases, with 17 bases between them. Germline assignment: CDR1 SNHLY and CDR2 FYNNEI.

The rearrangement links TRBV2 to TRBJ2-7; a possible D gene is TRBD2 (5 bases). The TCR originated in a woman aged 18-35 years in good health. Material for sequencing was blood. CDR3 loop: CASTGPQSGYEQYF. DNA of the CDR3: TGTGCCAGCACTGGCCCCCAATCGGGGTACGAGCAGTACTTC.